Presented here are 4 T cell receptor beta chains from one specimen sequenced in a study of T cells after yellow fever vaccination. TCRdb analysed the 5' RACE reads with MiXCR anew, one entry per CDR3 protein. The sample shows a few hundred thousand distinct CDR3 sequences, around an eighth of them seen only once. The starting material was CD4+ T cells sorted from PBMCs, obtained 15 days after the yellow fever booster vaccination. The receptors derive from a young man who received the YFV17D yellow fever vaccine.

This clonotype has more than one count but fewer than ten. The chain has TRBV20-1 and TRBJ1-1, with 8 bases matching TRBD1. Germline V gene lookup returns CDR1 DFQATT and CDR2 SNEGSKA (reference sequence). This CDR3 spans 13 amino acids. The trim removed 6 bases at V and 0 bases at J, leaving 3 bases unmatched. CDR3 nucleotides: TGCAGTGCACCGACAGGGGTGAACACTGAAGCTTTCTTT. Protein product: CSAPTGVNTEAFF.

This clonotype was detected many times. This sequence joins TRBV20-1 and TRBJ2-5, with D possibly called TRBD1 or TRBD2 (9 bases each). V gave up 0 bases and J gave up 5 bases, with 16 bases separating them. The CDR3 loop spans 15 amino acids. Germline CDR1 DFQATT, CDR2 SNEGSKA (reference sequence). DNA of the CDR3: TGCAGTGCTAGAGATCTAGCGGGGACAGGGGAGACCCAGTACTTC. Translating it yields CSARDLAGTGETQYF.

This clonotype was detected only a few times. V is TRBV27 and J is TRBJ1-5; the D is unclear. The length of the CDR3 is 14 residues. Trimming removed 3 bases at V and 0 bases at J, with 6 bases between. Germline V gene lookup returns CDR1 MNHEY and CDR2 SMNVEV (reference sequence). The CDR3 bases are TGTGCCAGCAGTTTTCGGCGTAGCAATCAGCCCCAGCATTTT. Protein: CASSFRRSNQPQHF.

V usage is TRBV12-3 or TRBV12-4 and J usage is TRBJ1-4; D remains ambiguous. V was trimmed by 2 bases and J by 8 bases, leaving 6 bases between them. CDR3 length equals 12 residues. This CDR3 is CASSLRREKLFF. The CDR3 DNA sequence: TGTGCCAGCAGTTTAAGGCGAGAAAAACTGTTTTTT.